The next 26 T cell receptor beta chains were all read from a single sample in a study of early stage breast cancer tumors. Using immunoSEQ multiplex PCR, the repertoire was profiled, and TCRdb retains in-frame clones only, with some absent. The table includes around 28,000 clones, 72% detected once. Sequencing was carried out using blood. These receptor sequences come from a person between 50 and 60 years old with breast cancer.

This rearrangement joins TRBV7-6 to TRBJ2-7; D is unclear. The V end lost 5 bases, the J end lost 2 bases, and 19 bases lay between the germline ends. Germline loops: CDR1 SGHVS, CDR2 FNYEAQ. This CDR3 contains 16 residues. This chain's CDR3 is CASSVLDGPAPYEQYF. As DNA, the CDR3 is TGTGCCAGCAGCGTCCTGGACGGCCCCGCTCCCTACGAGCAGTACTTC. Combining the CDR3 with reference TRBV7-6 and TRBJ2-7 gives the whole variable domain GAGVSQSPRYKVTKRGQDVALRCDPISGHVSLYWYRQALGQGPEFLTYFNYEAQQDKSGLPNDRFSAERPEGSISTLTIQRTEQRDSAMYRCASSVLDGPAPYEQYFGPGTRLTVT.

This clone turned up a few times. The chain employs TRBV6-5 and TRBJ1-2; D gene ambiguous. V dropped 4 bases and J dropped 3 bases, with 18 bases sitting between them. Germline CDR1 is MNHEY and CDR2 is SVGAGI. The CDR3 is 16 residues long. Written as DNA, the CDR3 is TGTGCCAGCAGTTCCTGGGCGAAAGAAGAATACTATGGCTACACCTTC. This codes for CASSSWAKEEYYGYTF.

This rearrangement joins TRBV7-6 to TRBJ2-1; TRBD2 aligns across 13 bases. CDR1 SGHVS and CDR2 FNYEAQ come from the germline V gene. J lost 0 bases, V lost 5 bases, and 7 bases had no gene match. This CDR3 spans 18 amino acids. In nucleotides, the CDR3 is TGTGCCAGCAGCCCCAGGACTAGCGGGGGAAGCTCCTACAATGAGCAGTTCTTC. It specifies CASSPRTSGGSSYNEQFF.

The rearrangement links TRBV30 to TRBJ1-5; D possibly corresponds to TRBD1 (6 bases). With 3 bases removed from V and 4 bases from J, the gap between germline ends came to 16 bases. This CDR3 is built from 15 residues. Germline V lookup: CDR1 GTSNPN, CDR2 SVGIG (reference sequence). This chain's CDR3 is CAWSTLTGTNQPQHF. For the CDR3, the DNA is TGTGCCTGGAGCACCCTAACAGGGACAAATCAGCCCCAGCATTTT.

V is TRBV4-3 and J is TRBJ1-2, with 8 bases fitting TRBD1. The junction had 4 bases not matched to a gene; V was cut back by 0 bases and J by 4 bases. Germline V gene data show CDR1 as LGHNA and CDR2 as YSLEER. The CDR3 covers 15 residues. The DNA for the CDR3 is TGCGCCAGCAGCCAAGAATACAGGGGGAGCTATGGCTACACCTTC. It specifies CASSQEYRGSYGYTF.

The V and J genes are TRBV29-1 and TRBJ2-3; weak D call: TRBD2 (5 bases). The ends were cut back, 3 bases at V and 4 bases at J, with 14 bases in the middle. From germline, CDR1 is SQVTM and CDR2 ANQGSEA. The length of the CDR3 is 14 residues. CDR3 sequence: CSVDTTGWADTQYF. The CDR3 region has the DNA TGCAGCGTTGATACGACGGGGTGGGCAGATACGCAGTATTTT.

V gene TRBV7-2 combines with J gene TRBJ2-4, with D perhaps matching TRBD1 (5 bases). The germline V and J ends were trimmed by 2 bases and 7 bases, with 12 bases remaining between them. CDR3 length: 14 residues. Germline CDR1 and CDR2: SGHTA and FQGNSA. CDR3 region: CASSLLVDSNIQYF. The CDR3 DNA sequence: TGTGCCAGCAGCTTACTGGTAGACAGCAACATTCAGTACTTC.

There are a few counts of this clone. The V gene is TRBV7-8, the J gene TRBJ2-7, with D unresolved. The length of the CDR3 is 13 residues. Trimming pared 5 bases from V and 0 bases from J, leaving 8 bases between. Germline CDR1 reads SGHVS; CDR2 reads FQNEAQ. The CDR3 region is CASSPRASYEQYF. In nucleotides, the CDR3 is TGTGCCAGCAGCCCTCGTGCCTCCTACGAGCAGTACTTC.

This chain links TRBV5-5 with TRBJ2-7; D not resolved. The CDR3 consists of 13 residues. The V gene's germline CDR1 is SGHKS and CDR2 YYEKEE (reference sequence). Trimming removed 5 bases from V and 5 bases from J, with 14 bases in between. The CDR3, as DNA: TGTGCCAGCAGACAAGGGTTCCGGAACGAGCAGTACTTC. Translation gives CASRQGFRNEQYF. Based on the CDR3 plus reference TRBV5-5 and TRBJ2-7, the full variable domain is DAGVTQSPTHLIKTRGQQVTLRCSPISGHKSVSWYQQVLGQGPQFIFQYYEKEERGRGNFPDRFSARQFPNYSSELNVNALLLGDSALYLCASRQGFRNEQYFGPGTRLTVT.

The V and J genes are TRBV9 and TRBJ2-1; 8 bases map to TRBD2. Losses at the gene ends were 0 bases for V and 4 bases for J; bases not matched to a gene: 12. The V gene's germline CDR1 is SGDLS and CDR2 YYNGEE. This CDR3 is built from 18 residues. The CDR3 sequence: CASSVGGGRAGEYNEQFF. CDR3 bases: TGTGCCAGCAGCGTAGGAGGGGGTCGAGCGGGAGAGTACAATGAGCAGTTCTTC.

The chain is built from TRBV7-3 and TRBJ2-1; 13 bases line up with TRBD2. CDR3 length equals 15 residues. V dropped 5 bases and J dropped 4; count of bases not matched to a gene: 2. Germline CDR1 and CDR2: SGHTA and FQGTGA. CDR3 residues: CASSPLAGGYNEQFF. DNA of the CDR3: TGTGCCAGCAGCCCACTAGCGGGAGGGTACAATGAGCAGTTCTTC.

The rearrangement links TRBV6-5 to TRBJ1-5, with TRBD1 as a possible D gene (5 bases). The CDR3 is 13 amino acids. Per germline, CDR1 MNHEY and CDR2 SVGAGI. With 6 bases removed from V and 13 bases from J, the gap between germline ends came to 19 bases. The CDR3 loop reads CASRTLDSILQHF. The CDR3 DNA reads as TGTGCCAGCAGGACCCTTGACAGCATCCTACAGCATTTT.

The chain employs TRBV6-5 and TRBJ2-5; 8 nucleotides align to TRBD1. Losses at the gene ends were 2 bases for V and 4 bases for J; bases not matched to a gene: 6. This CDR3 is built from 15 residues. Germline CDR1 MNHEY, CDR2 SVGAGI. The CDR3 sequence is CASSYGQGAGETQYF. DNA of the CDR3: TGTGCCAGCAGTTACGGGCAGGGGGCGGGAGAGACCCAGTACTTC.

The chain couples TRBV11-2 to TRBJ1-2; TRBD1 aligns across 7 bases. Germline V gives CDR1 SGHAT, CDR2 FQNNGV. The trim removed 4 bases at V and 5 bases at J, leaving 4 bases unmatched. The CDR3 is made up of 13 amino acids. CDR3 in DNA: TGTGCCAGCAGCTCTAGACAGGGTTATGGCTACACCTTC. Translation: CASSSRQGYGYTF.

The rearrangement joins TRBV9 to TRBJ1-2, with D maybe TRBD1 (5 bases). The CDR3 spans 15 residues. Trimming removed 3 bases at V and 6 bases at J, with 18 bases between. The V gene's germline CDR1 is SGDLS and CDR2 YYNGEE. The CDR3, as DNA: TGTGCCAGCAGCGCGACCCCTACAGGAATGGATGGCTACACCTTC. Encoded protein: CASSATPTGMDGYTF. The entire variable domain, with the rest obtained from reference TRBV9 and TRBJ1-2, is as follows: DSGVTQTPKHLITATGQRVTLRCSPRSGDLSVYWYQQSLDQGLQFLIQYYNGEERAKGNILERFSAQQFPDLHSELNLSSLELGDSALYFCASSATPTGMDGYTFGSGTRLTVV.

The chain recombines TRBV7-3 with TRBJ1-1, with TRBD1 matching 9 bases. CDR1 is SGHTA, CDR2 FQGTGA, per germline. The CDR3 has 18 residues. V gave up 4 bases and J gave up 4 bases; unmatched junction bases: 16. The chain's CDR3 is CASSSLGWDRVKGTEAFF. In DNA form, the CDR3 reads TGTGCCAGCAGCTCGCTAGGGTGGGACAGGGTTAAGGGCACTGAAGCTTTCTTT. The full variable domain, completed using reference TRBV7-3 and TRBJ1-1, is GAGVSQTPSNKVTEKGKYVELRCDPISGHTALYWYRQSLGQGPEFLIYFQGTGAADDSGLPNDRFFAVRPEGSVSTLKIQRTERGDSAVYLCASSSLGWDRVKGTEAFFGQGTRLTVV.

As DNA, the CDR3 is TGTGCCAGCAGTACCCAACAGGGAGCCGCGACCTACGAGCAGTACTTC. Translated: CASSTQQGAATYEQYF. The V call is TRBV27, the J call TRBJ2-7; weak D call: TRBD1 (6 bases). The V end lost 5 bases, the J end lost 2 bases, and 19 bases lay between the germline ends. This CDR3 is 16 amino acids long. In germline, CDR1 is MNHEY, CDR2 SMNVEV (reference sequence).

The rearrangement uses TRBV11-2 and TRBJ2-7; 8 bases match TRBD2. Germline loops: CDR1 SGHAT, CDR2 FQNNGV. The CDR3 covers 15 residues. Germline trimming cut 3 bases from V and 2 bases from J; bases unmatched to any gene: 6. CDR3 DNA: TGTGCCAGCAGCTTTGGACTAGCCGCAGCCTACGAGCAGTACTTC. Its translation is CASSFGLAAAYEQYF.

The V and J genes are TRBV5-4 and TRBJ2-7; a possible D gene is TRBD2 (6 bases). V was trimmed by 4 bases and J by 0 bases, leaving 17 bases between them. Per the germline V gene, CDR1 is SGHNT and CDR2 is YYREEE (reference sequence). The CDR3 is made up of 16 amino acids. CDR3 nucleotides: TGTGCCAGCAGCGTCTGGGCGGTAGCGGACTCCTACGAGCAGTACTTC. It translates to CASSVWAVADSYEQYF.

The chain couples TRBV18 to TRBJ1-1; D remains unclear. Trimming left V 2 bases short and J 7 bases short, with 8 bases between. Germline V gene data show CDR1 as KGHSH and CDR2 as LQKENI. There are 12 residues in the CDR3. The CDR3 loop reads CASSPGEGEAFF. The CDR3 coding sequence is TGTGCCAGCTCACCAGGCGAGGGTGAAGCTTTCTTT.

The V gene is TRBV5-6, the J gene TRBJ2-2; TRBD1 aligns across 7 bases. The CDR3 consists of 17 residues. Germline V gene data show CDR1 as SGHDT and CDR2 as YYEEEE. V shed 4 bases, J shed 4 bases, and the junction held 13 bases outside the gene matches. CDR3 bases: TGTGCCAGCAGCCAACCCTTGGACAGGAGTACCACCGGGGAGCTGTTTTTT. Residues: CASSQPLDRSTTGELFF.

This sequence joins TRBV19 and TRBJ1-2; no clear D gene. Germline V gene lookup returns CDR1 LNHDA and CDR2 SQIVND (reference sequence). Trimming took off 5 bases at V and 5 bases at J, with 3 bases between the two ends. This CDR3 is built from 10 residues. The CDR3 sequence: CASSGYGYTF. The CDR3 DNA follows: TGTGCCAGTAGTGGATATGGCTACACCTTC.

The CDR3 region is CSARDLSTQYF. The CDR3 nucleotides read TGCAGTGCCAGGGACTTGTCGACCCAGTACTTC. The chain recombines TRBV20-1 with TRBJ2-5; possibly TRBD2 for D (6 bases). Deletions cut 6 bases from V and 7 bases from J, with 12 bases between. CDR1 DFQATT and CDR2 SNEGSKA come from the germline V gene (reference sequence). This CDR3 spans 11 amino acids.

The J gene is TRBJ2-1, the V gene TRBV4-2, with 10 nucleotides matching TRBD2. Germline V CDR1 and CDR2: LGHNA, YNFKEQ. The CDR3 runs 15 residues. The V gene end was trimmed by 3 bases and the J gene end by 6 bases; junction bases not matched to a gene: 5. The CDR3 region is CASSHLAGASNEQFF. The CDR3 nucleotides are TGTGCCAGCAGCCATCTAGCGGGAGCAAGCAATGAGCAGTTCTTC.

The rearrangement uses TRBV4-2 and TRBJ2-1; 14 nucleotides align to TRBD2. Germline V gene data show CDR1 as LGHNA and CDR2 as YNFKEQ. The CDR3 extends over 18 amino acids. The V and J ends lost 0 bases and 3 bases, in that order; junction bases with no gene match: 4. The DNA for the CDR3 is TGTGCCAGCAGCCAAGATACGGGACTAGCGGGAGTCTACAATGAGCAGTTCTTC. Protein: CASSQDTGLAGVYNEQFF.

The rearrangement links TRBV13 to TRBJ2-3, with D unclear. V was cut by 2 bases and J by 3 bases, with 3 bases left in between. Germline assignment: CDR1 PRHDT and CDR2 FYEKMQ (reference sequence). The length of the CDR3 is 12 residues. CDR3 region: CASSLRTDTQYF. The DNA of the CDR3 is TGTGCCAGCAGCTTAAGGACAGATACGCAGTATTTT.